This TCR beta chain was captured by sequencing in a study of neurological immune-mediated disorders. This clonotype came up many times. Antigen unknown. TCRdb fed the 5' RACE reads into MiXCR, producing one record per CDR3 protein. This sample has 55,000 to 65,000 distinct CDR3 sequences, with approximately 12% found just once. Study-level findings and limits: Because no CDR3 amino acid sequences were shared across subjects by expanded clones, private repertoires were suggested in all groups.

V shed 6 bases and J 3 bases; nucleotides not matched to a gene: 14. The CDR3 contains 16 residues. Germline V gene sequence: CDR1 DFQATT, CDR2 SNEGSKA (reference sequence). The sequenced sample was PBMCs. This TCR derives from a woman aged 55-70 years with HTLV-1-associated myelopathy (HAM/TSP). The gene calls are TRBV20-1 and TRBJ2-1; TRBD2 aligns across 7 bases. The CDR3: CSALTRGGLNYNEQFF. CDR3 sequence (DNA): TGCAGTGCCTTAACTAGGGGAGGGCTAAACTACAATGAGCAGTTCTTC.